This entry lists 27 T cell receptor beta chains sequenced from one sample in a study of T cell changes during pregnancy in multiple sclerosis. TCRdb's table, derived via immunoSEQ multiplex PCR, lists solely in-frame clones and lacks some. Among tens of thousands of clones, approximately 81% were seen once, and the ten largest hold about 7.4%. The source material was CD8+ T cells from peripheral blood mononuclear cells, sampled before pregnancy. The receptors were gathered from a female donor with multiple sclerosis, enrolled in a pregnancy study.

This sequence joins TRBV27 and TRBJ1-5; 7 bases line up with TRBD1. This CDR3 is 14 amino acids long. Germline CDR1 MNHEY, CDR2 SMNVEV (reference sequence). Trimming took 5 bases from V and 4 from J; bases not matched to a gene: 5. The CDR3 spells CASSQGTVNQPQHF. CDR3 DNA sequence: TGTGCCAGCAGTCAAGGGACAGTTAATCAGCCCCAGCATTTT.

The J gene is TRBJ1-4, the V gene TRBV27, with TRBD1 matching over 10 bases. Losses at the gene ends were 6 bases for V and 6 bases for J; bases not matched to a gene: 4. The germline gives CDR1 MNHEY, CDR2 SMNVEV (reference sequence). CDR3 size: 14 residues. This CDR3 reads CASRPGTGDEKLFF. CDR3 DNA sequence: TGTGCCAGCAGACCCGGGACAGGGGATGAAAAACTGTTTTTT.

This clone was seen a single time. This rearrangement joins TRBV4-1 to TRBJ2-2; 13 bases line up with TRBD2. V trimming: 5 bases; J trimming: 6 bases; junction bases outside the gene matches: 15. CDR1 is MGHRA, CDR2 YSYEKL, per germline. This CDR3 comprises 19 residues. In DNA form, the CDR3 reads TGCGCCAGCAGCACAGACGACCGAGGACTAGCGGGAGTCCCCGGGGAGCTGTTTTTT. Translated, it gives CASSTDDRGLAGVPGELFF.

This clone was observed once. The gene calls are TRBV19 and TRBJ2-7, with D possibly being TRBD2 (6 bases). Trimming took 5 bases from V and 0 from J, leaving 14 bases between them. The germline gives CDR1 LNHDA, CDR2 SQIVND (reference sequence). The CDR3 is 15 residues long. The CDR3 bases are TGTGCCAGTAGTTCCCTGGAGGGACTCTCCTACGAGCAGTACTTC. It codes for CASSSLEGLSYEQYF. The full variable domain, rest sourced from reference TRBV19 and TRBJ2-7, is DGGITQSPKYLFRKEGQNVTLSCEQNLNHDAMYWYRQDPGQGLRLIYYSQIVNDFQKGDIAEGYSVSREKKESFPLTVTSAQKNPTAFYLCASSSLEGLSYEQYFGPGTRLTVT.

This clone has more than one count but fewer than ten. CDR3 amino acids: CASSDLRESDTQYF. CDR3 nucleotides: TGTGCCAGCAGTGACTTGCGGGAGTCAGATACGCAGTATTTT. V and J are TRBV6-4 and TRBJ2-3; TRBD2 matches at 7 bases. V was clipped by 1 base and J by 4 bases; unmatched bases: 2. Germline V gene sequence: CDR1 MRHNA, CDR2 SNTAGT. There are 14 residues in the CDR3.

The chain employs TRBV11-2 and TRBJ1-4; 8 bases fit TRBD1. The CDR3 has 18 residues. The V segment lost 1 base and the J segment 4 bases; nucleotides outside the gene matches: 11. Germline CDR1 is SGHAT and CDR2 is FQNNGV. The CDR3 DNA reads TGTGCCAGCAGCTTAGGCCCGCGCGGGACAGGACTTAATGAAAAACTGTTTTTT. It codes for CASSLGPRGTGLNEKLFF.

This chain links TRBV4-2 with TRBJ2-5; 7 nucleotides line up with TRBD2. Germline V gives CDR1 LGHNA, CDR2 YNFKEQ. The CDR3 spans 17 residues. Losses at the gene ends were 0 bases for V and 3 bases for J; bases not matched to a gene: 10. The CDR3 DNA reads as TGTGCCAGCAGCCAAGAGTTCGGGGGGTCTGGAAAAGAGACCCAGTACTTC. This gives the protein CASSQEFGGSGKETQYF.

The chain uses TRBV12-5 and TRBJ2-7; TRBD1 matches 8 bases. V lost 1 base, J lost 4 bases, and 0 bases stayed unmatched. The CDR3 is 13 amino acids. The germline V gene encodes CDR1 LGHNT and CDR2 FRNRAP. CDR3 sequence: CASGLDRGYEQYF. CDR3 nucleotides: TGTGCTAGTGGTTTGGACAGGGGGTACGAGCAGTACTTC.

The chain has TRBV5-1 and TRBJ2-2; D unclear. Germline V lookup: CDR1 SGHRS, CDR2 YFSETQ. Trimming removed 3 bases at V and 4 bases at J, with 4 bases between. This CDR3 is built from 12 residues. CDR3 coding DNA: TGCGCCAGCAGCTCCCGCACCGGGGAGCTGTTTTTT. As protein: CASSSRTGELFF.

The chain is built from TRBV4-1 and TRBJ2-7, with 8 bases aligning to TRBD1. The V and J ends lost 0 bases and 6 bases, in that order; junction bases with no gene match: 4. CDR3 size: 14 residues. Germline V gene lookup returns CDR1 MGHRA and CDR2 YSYEKL. The CDR3 DNA follows: TGCGCCAGCAGCCAAGAACAGGGGGGAGGCGAGCAGTACTTC. Translation gives CASSQEQGGGEQYF.

The chain joins TRBV5-6 to TRBJ2-2, with D uncertain. V lost 0 bases, J lost 8 bases, and 11 bases lay in between. This CDR3 spans 14 amino acids. CDR1 is SGHDT, CDR2 YYEEEE, per germline. DNA for the CDR3: TGTGCCAGCAGCTTGGAAGGTGGAGCGGGGGAGCTGTTTTTT. Translation gives CASSLEGGAGELFF.

The chain recombines TRBV7-9 with TRBJ2-3, with TRBD2 identical over 14 bases. Germline CDR1 SEHNR, CDR2 FQNEAQ (reference sequence). Trimming cost V 5 bases and J 6 bases; bases outside gene matches: 10. The CDR3 runs to 17 residues. CDR3 nucleotides: TGTGCCAGCAGCCCAGGGACTAGCGGGAGATTTACCGATACGCAGTATTTT. The encoded protein is CASSPGTSGRFTDTQYF.

The chain carries TRBV9 and TRBJ2-5, with D possibly TRBD1 on 6 matching bases. Germline V gene data show CDR1 as SGDLS and CDR2 as YYNGEE. V was trimmed by 0 bases and J by 1 base, leaving 13 bases between them. The CDR3 extends over 16 amino acids. The CDR3 is CASSVEGHPTQETQYF. The CDR3 region has the DNA TGTGCCAGCAGCGTAGAGGGACATCCTACCCAAGAGACCCAGTACTTC.

The V gene is TRBV7-9, the J gene TRBJ2-1; 9 nucleotides line up with TRBD1. From germline, CDR1 is SEHNR and CDR2 FQNEAQ (reference sequence). J was trimmed by 3 bases and V by 1 base; bases with no gene match: 10. This CDR3 has 18 amino acids. This CDR3 is CASSLDIPGQGNYNEQFF. As DNA, the CDR3 is TGTGCCAGCAGCTTAGACATCCCGGGACAGGGTAACTACAATGAGCAGTTCTTC.

V usage is TRBV29-1 and J usage is TRBJ2-2; 9 nucleotides match TRBD2. J was trimmed by 5 bases and V by 4 bases; bases with no gene match: 5. CDR3 length equals 14 residues. Germline V gene sequence: CDR1 SQVTM, CDR2 ANQGSEA. CDR3 nucleotide sequence: TGCAGCGTTGTTTCGCGGGAGGGTACCGGGGAGCTGTTTTTT. It is translated as CSVVSREGTGELFF.

This clone was counted once. The CDR3 DNA is TGTGCCAGCAGTTTATGGGGGACTGAGTTCTTCAATGAGCAGTTCTTC. Translated, it gives CASSLWGTEFFNEQFF. V is TRBV28 and J is TRBJ2-1; D possibly corresponds to TRBD2 (6 bases). V shed 0 bases and J shed 6 bases, with 15 bases lying between them. The length of the CDR3 is 16 residues. CDR1 and CDR2 (germline): MDHEN, SYDVKM.

This clone has more than one count but fewer than ten. The chain combines TRBV11-1 with TRBJ2-5, with 11 bases identical to TRBD2. After removal of 1 base from V and 0 bases from J, the junction contained 1 base not matched to a gene. Per germline, CDR1 SGHAT and CDR2 FQDESV (reference sequence). The CDR3 extends over 16 amino acids. CDR3 nucleotides: TGTGCCAGCAGCTTAGGGACTAGCGGGTACCAAGAGACCCAGTACTTC. It encodes CASSLGTSGYQETQYF.

V usage is TRBV5-6 and J usage is TRBJ2-5, with D tentatively TRBD1 (5 bases). Germline V gene lookup returns CDR1 SGHDT and CDR2 YYEEEE. The CDR3 length is 15 residues. Deletions cut 3 bases from V and 4 bases from J, with 16 bases between. Here the CDR3 reads CASSSWTSPRETQYF. CDR3 DNA: TGTGCCAGCAGCTCCTGGACATCGCCCCGAGAGACCCAGTACTTC.

This chain joins TRBV7-2 and TRBJ2-1; a weak D match, TRBD1 (5 bases). Germline CDR1 is SGHTA and CDR2 is FQGNSA. This CDR3 is built from 15 residues. The ends were cut back, 1 base at V and 1 base at J, with 8 bases in the middle. In nucleotides, the CDR3 is TGTGCCAGCAGCTTAGTGGCAGGGTCCTACAATGAGCAGTTCTTC. This translates into CASSLVAGSYNEQFF.

The chain carries TRBV14 and TRBJ2-7, with D maybe TRBD2 (6 bases). The CDR3 is 15 amino acids. Germline values: CDR1 SGHDN, CDR2 FVKESK. V gave up 4 bases and J gave up 4 bases, with 17 bases separating them. CDR3 loop: CASSPIGLAIYEQYF. The CDR3 nucleotides read TGTGCCAGCAGCCCTATCGGGCTAGCGATTTACGAGCAGTACTTC. Full variable domain (rest looked up from reference TRBV14 and TRBJ2-7): EAGVTQFPSHSVIEKGQTVTLRCDPISGHDNLYWYRRVMGKEIKFLLHFVKESKQDESGMPNNRFLAERTGGTYSTLKVQPAELEDSGVYFCASSPIGLAIYEQYFGPGTRLTVT.

The chain couples TRBV13 to TRBJ1-3, with unresolved D. V shed 3 bases and J shed 1 base, with 4 bases lying between them. CDR1 PRHDT and CDR2 FYEKMQ come from the germline V gene (reference sequence). This CDR3 has 13 amino acids. CDR3 nucleotides: TGTGCCAGCAGCTTGGAGTCTGGAAACACCATATATTTT. Translating gives CASSLESGNTIYF.

V usage is TRBV27 and J usage is TRBJ2-1; 9 nucleotides match TRBD2. Looked up from germline, CDR1 is MNHEY and CDR2 is SMNVEV (reference sequence). Trimming cost V 5 bases and J 7 bases; bases outside gene matches: 6. The CDR3 runs 14 residues. CDR3 amino acids: CASSLRTSENEQFF. DNA of the CDR3: TGTGCCAGCAGTCTCCGGACTAGCGAGAATGAGCAGTTCTTC.

CDR3 sequence reads: CASSTGTGEDGETQYF. The CDR3 DNA sequence: TGCGCCAGCAGCACGGGGACAGGGGAGGACGGGGAGACCCAGTACTTC. The chain is built from TRBV5-1 and TRBJ2-5, with 10 bases matching TRBD1. Per the germline V gene, CDR1 is SGHRS and CDR2 is YFSETQ. Germline trimming cut 4 bases from V and 5 bases from J; bases unmatched to any gene: 11. The length of the CDR3 is 16 residues.

This clone was recorded once. Additional DNA sequences in this sample encode the identical CDR3. The chain combines TRBV7-6 with TRBJ2-1, with 9 bases fitting TRBD2. This CDR3 is 15 amino acids long. Germline V CDR1 and CDR2: SGHVS, FNYEAQ. V lost 1 base to trimming and J lost 5 bases; unmatched junction nucleotides: 3. The CDR3 DNA is TGTGCCAGCAGCTTAGGAGCGGGAGGCAACAATGAGCAGTTCTTC. This gives the protein CASSLGAGGNNEQFF.

The rearrangement joins TRBV21-1 to TRBJ2-7; the table's D call of TRBD2 was not tested on the DNA. TRBV21-1 is annotated as a pseudogene. This CDR3 region has 12 residues. The CDR3 sequence is CASRIAVREQYF. In nucleotides, the CDR3 is TGTGCCAGCAGAATTGCGGTCCGAGAGCAGTACTTC.

This chain uses TRBV7-2 with TRBJ2-1; the match to TRBD1 covers 12 bases. Trimming removed 0 bases from V and 5 bases from J; junction bases left unmatched: 5. CDR1 is SGHTA and CDR2 is FQGNSA in the germline V gene. This CDR3 has 17 amino acids. The DNA of the CDR3 is TGTGCCAGCAGCTTAGCGCTGGGACAGGGGGCCAACAATGAGCAGTTCTTC. This gives the protein CASSLALGQGANNEQFF.

The chain couples TRBV7-9 to TRBJ2-7; tentatively, D is TRBD2 (6 bases). The CDR3 runs 15 residues. The germline V gene has CDR1 SEHNR and CDR2 FQNEAQ (reference sequence). Trimming left V 5 bases short and J 6 bases short, with 20 bases between. The CDR3 DNA follows: TGTGCCAGCAGCCCAAGACCGGGAGTCCCGGGCGAGCAGTACTTC. Encoded protein: CASSPRPGVPGEQYF.